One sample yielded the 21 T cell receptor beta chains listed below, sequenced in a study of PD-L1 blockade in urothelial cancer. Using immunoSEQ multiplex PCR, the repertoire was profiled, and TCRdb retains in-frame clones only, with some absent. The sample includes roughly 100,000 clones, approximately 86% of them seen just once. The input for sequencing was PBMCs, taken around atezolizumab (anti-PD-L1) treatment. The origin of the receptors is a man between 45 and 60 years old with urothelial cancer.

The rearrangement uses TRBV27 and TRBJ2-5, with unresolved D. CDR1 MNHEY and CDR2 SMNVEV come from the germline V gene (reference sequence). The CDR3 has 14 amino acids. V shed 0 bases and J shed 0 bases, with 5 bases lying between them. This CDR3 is CASSLSPNQETQYF. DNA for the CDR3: TGTGCCAGCAGTTTATCCCCTAACCAAGAGACCCAGTACTTC.

This CDR3 is CASSLVGVYNEQFF. As DNA, the CDR3 is TGTGCCAGCAGCTTAGTTGGAGTCTACAATGAGCAGTTCTTC. The J gene is TRBJ2-1, the V gene TRBV7-8; D is ambiguous. Germline V gene sequence: CDR1 SGHVS, CDR2 FQNEAQ. The CDR3 spans 14 residues. Between the trimmed V and J ends, which lost 1 base and 3 bases, there was a span of 7 bases.

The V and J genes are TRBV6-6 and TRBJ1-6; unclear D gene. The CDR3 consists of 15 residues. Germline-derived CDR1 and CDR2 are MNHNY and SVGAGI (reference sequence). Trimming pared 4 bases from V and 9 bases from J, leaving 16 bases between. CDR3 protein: CASSSGSIRISPLHF. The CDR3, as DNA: TGTGCCAGCAGTTCCGGGTCGATAAGGATTTCACCCCTCCACTTT.

The CDR3 DNA reads as TGTGCCAGCAGAGTAGCGCCCCGACAGAACACCGGGGAGCTGTTTTTT. Its translation: CASRVAPRQNTGELFF. V is TRBV14 and J is TRBJ2-2; D perhaps matches TRBD2 (5 bases). The V end was cut by 6 bases, the J end by 1 base, with 15 bases between. The V gene's germline CDR1 is SGHDN and CDR2 FVKESK. The CDR3 totals 16 residues.

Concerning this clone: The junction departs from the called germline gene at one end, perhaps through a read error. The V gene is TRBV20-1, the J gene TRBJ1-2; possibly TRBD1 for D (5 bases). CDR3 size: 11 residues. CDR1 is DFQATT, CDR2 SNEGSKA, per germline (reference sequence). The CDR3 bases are TGCAGTGCTAGTGGGGGGGGTGGCCACACCTTC. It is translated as CSASGGGGHTF.

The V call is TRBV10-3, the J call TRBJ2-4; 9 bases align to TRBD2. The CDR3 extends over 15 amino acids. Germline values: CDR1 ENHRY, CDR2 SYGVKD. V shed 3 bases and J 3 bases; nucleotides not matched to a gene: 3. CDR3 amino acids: CAISDTREGKNIQYF. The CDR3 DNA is TGTGCCATCAGTGATACGCGGGAGGGCAAAAACATTCAGTACTTC.

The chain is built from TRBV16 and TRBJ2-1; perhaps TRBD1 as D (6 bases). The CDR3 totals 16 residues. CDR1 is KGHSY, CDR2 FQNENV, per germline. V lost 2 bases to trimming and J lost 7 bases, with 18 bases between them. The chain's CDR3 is CASSQQGQGISNEQFF. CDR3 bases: TGTGCCAGCAGCCAACAGGGGCAGGGTATTAGTAATGAGCAGTTCTTC.

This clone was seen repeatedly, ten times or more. The CDR3 DNA sequence: TGCGCCAGCAGCTTGGGGGAAGGGGTGGCTGAGACCCAGTACTTC. Protein sequence: CASSLGEGVAETQYF. This chain joins TRBV5-1 and TRBJ2-5; TRBD1 is a possible D gene (5 bases). The CDR3 is 15 amino acids. Per the germline V gene, CDR1 is SGHRS and CDR2 is YFSETQ. V shed 0 bases and J shed 5 bases, with 14 bases lying between them.

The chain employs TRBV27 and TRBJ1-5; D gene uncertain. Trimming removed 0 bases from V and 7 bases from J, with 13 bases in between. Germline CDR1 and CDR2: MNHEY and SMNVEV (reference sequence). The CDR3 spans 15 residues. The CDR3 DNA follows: TGTGCCAGCAGTTTATCGAGGGCGGGAGGGCAGCCCCAGCATTTT. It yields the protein CASSLSRAGGQPQHF.

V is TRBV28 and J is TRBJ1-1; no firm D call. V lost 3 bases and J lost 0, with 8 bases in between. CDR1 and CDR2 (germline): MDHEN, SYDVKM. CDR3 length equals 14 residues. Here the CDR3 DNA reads TGTGCCAGCAGTTTGGGCCGCATGAACACTGAAGCTTTCTTT. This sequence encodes CASSLGRMNTEAFF.

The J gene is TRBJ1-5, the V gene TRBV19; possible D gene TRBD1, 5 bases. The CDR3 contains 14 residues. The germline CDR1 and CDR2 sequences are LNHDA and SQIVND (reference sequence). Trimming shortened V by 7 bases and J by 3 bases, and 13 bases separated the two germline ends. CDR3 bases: TGTGCCAGTAACAGAGGGACTACCAATCAGCCCCAGCATTTT. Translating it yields CASNRGTTNQPQHF.

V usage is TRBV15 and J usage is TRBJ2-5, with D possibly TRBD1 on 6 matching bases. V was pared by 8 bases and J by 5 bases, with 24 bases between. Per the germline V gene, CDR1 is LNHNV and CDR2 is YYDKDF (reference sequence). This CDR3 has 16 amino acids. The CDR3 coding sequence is TGTGCCACCTCGGGCAGGGGCAGGGTGGGCCGGGAGACCCAGTACTTC. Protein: CATSGRGRVGRETQYF.

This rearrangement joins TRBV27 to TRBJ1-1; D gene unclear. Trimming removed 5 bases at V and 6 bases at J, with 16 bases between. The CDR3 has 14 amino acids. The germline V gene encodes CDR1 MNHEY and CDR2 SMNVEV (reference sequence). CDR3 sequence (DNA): TGTGCCAGCAGTGTCTCCCGACTAGTCGCTGAAGCTTTCTTT. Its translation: CASSVSRLVAEAFF.

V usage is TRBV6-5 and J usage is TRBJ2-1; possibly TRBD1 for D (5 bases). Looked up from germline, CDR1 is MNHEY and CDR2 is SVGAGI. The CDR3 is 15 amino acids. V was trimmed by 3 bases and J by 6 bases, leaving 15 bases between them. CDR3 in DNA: TGTGCCAGCAGTTATTCCTTGACAGTCACCAATGAGCAGTTCTTC. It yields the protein CASSYSLTVTNEQFF.

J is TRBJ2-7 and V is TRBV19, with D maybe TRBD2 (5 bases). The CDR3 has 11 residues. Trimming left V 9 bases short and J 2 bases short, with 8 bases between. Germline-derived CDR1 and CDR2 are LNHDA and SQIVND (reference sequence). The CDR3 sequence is CASPGTYEQYF. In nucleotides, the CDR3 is TGTGCCAGCCCCGGGACCTACGAGCAGTACTTC.

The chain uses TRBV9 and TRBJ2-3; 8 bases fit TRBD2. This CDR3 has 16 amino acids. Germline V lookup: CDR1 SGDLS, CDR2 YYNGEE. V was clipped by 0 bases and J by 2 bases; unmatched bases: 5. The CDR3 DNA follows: TGTGCCAGCAGCGTAGGAGGCGGGAGGTACACAGATACGCAGTATTTT. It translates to CASSVGGGRYTDTQYF.

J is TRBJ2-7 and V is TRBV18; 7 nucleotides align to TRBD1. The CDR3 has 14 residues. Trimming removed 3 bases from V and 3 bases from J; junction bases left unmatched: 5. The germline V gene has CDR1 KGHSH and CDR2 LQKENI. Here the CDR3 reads CASSPTGFGYEQYF. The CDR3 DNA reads TGTGCCAGCTCACCGACAGGGTTCGGCTACGAGCAGTACTTC.

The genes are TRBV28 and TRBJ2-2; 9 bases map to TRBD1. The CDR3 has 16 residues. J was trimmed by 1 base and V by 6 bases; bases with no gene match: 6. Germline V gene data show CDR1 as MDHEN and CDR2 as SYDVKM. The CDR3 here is CASRSPGQGNTGELFF. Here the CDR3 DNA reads TGTGCCAGCAGGTCCCCGGGACAGGGGAACACCGGGGAGCTGTTTTTT. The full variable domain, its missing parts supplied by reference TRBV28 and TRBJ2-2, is DVKVTQSSRYLVKRTGEKVFLECVQDMDHENMFWYRQDPGLGLRLIYFSYDVKMKEKGDIPEGYSVSREKKERFSLILESASTNQTSMYLCASRSPGQGNTGELFFGEGSRLTVL.

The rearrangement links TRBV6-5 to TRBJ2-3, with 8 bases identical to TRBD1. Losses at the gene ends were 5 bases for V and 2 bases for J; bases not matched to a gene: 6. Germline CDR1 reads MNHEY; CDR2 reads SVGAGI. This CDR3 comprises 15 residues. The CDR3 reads CASSGPGGLTDTQYF. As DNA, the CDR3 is TGTGCCAGCAGTGGACCAGGGGGCCTCACAGATACGCAGTATTTT.

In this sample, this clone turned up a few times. CDR3 sequence (DNA): TGTGCCAGCAGTTCCAGCACTGAAGCTTTCTTT. Protein: CASSSSTEAFF. The rearrangement joins TRBV28 to TRBJ1-1; D remains ambiguous. The CDR3 is 11 residues long. Germline V gene lookup returns CDR1 MDHEN and CDR2 SYDVKM. Trimming cost V 4 bases and J 4 bases, with 4 bases left between them.

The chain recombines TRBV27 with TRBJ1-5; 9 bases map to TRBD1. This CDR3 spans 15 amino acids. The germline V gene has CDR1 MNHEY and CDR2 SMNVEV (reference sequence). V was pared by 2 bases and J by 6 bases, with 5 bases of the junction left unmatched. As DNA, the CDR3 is TGTGCCAGCAGTTTAACACAGGGGGCTATTCAGCCCCAGCATTTT. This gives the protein CASSLTQGAIQPQHF.